The clone carrying this TCR beta chain was detected many times. As yet, its antigen is unknown. This specimen belongs to a study of read filtering for tumor transcriptome and immune sequencing. V gave up 4 bases and J gave up 5 bases, with 17 bases separating them. The CDR3 loop spans 15 amino acids. In germline, CDR1 is SGHNT, CDR2 YENEEA. The library was built from approximately 400 ng RNA with molecular barcoded adaptors for alpha/delta and beta/gamma chains. From the reads, TCRdb called clonotypes with MiXCR, one entry per CDR3 protein. The profile shows thousands of distinct CDR3 sequences, about a sixth of them singletons. Findings of the study overall: Sorted CD138-negative bone marrow cells were not purified T cells. Even smaller IR-seq throughput identified most shared clonotypes.

Sequencing used a population of CD138-negative cells sorted from bone marrow. V and J are TRBV11-3 and TRBJ1-1, with a possible D match to TRBD1 (5 bases). The sequence was obtained from a donor at least 40 years old with multiple myeloma. The CDR3 bases are TGTGCCAGCAGCTACAGAGGTGGGGCAGGGACTGAAGCTTTCTTT. Protein sequence: CASSYRGGAGTEAFF.